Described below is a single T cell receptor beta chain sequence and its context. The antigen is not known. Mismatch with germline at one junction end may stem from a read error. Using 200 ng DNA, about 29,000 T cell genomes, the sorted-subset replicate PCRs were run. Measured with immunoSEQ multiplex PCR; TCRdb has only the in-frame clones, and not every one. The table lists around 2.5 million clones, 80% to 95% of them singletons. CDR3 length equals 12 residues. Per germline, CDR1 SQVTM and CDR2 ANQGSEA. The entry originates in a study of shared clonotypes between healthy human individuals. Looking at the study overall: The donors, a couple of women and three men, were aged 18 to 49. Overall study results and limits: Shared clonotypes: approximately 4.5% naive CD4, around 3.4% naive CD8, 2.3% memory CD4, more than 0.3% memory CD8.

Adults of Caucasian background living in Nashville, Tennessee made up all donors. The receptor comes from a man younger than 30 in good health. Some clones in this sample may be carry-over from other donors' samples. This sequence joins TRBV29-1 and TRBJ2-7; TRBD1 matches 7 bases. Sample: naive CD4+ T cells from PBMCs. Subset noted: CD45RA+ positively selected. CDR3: CSVEQGGYQQYF. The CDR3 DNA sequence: TGCAGCGTTGAGCAAGGGGGCTACCAGCAGTACTTC.